Presented here are 29 T cell receptor beta chains from one specimen sequenced in a study of T cells in Graves' hyperthyroidism and ophthalmopathy. The source material, RNA transcripts, was used to amplify TCR beta CDR3 regions. Using the HTBI primer set, a first-round RT-PCR was run on the TCR CDR3. TCRdb used MiXCR to reprocess the multiplex PCR reads, holding one entry per CDR3 protein. The repertoire consists of around 760,000 distinct CDR3 sequences, with roughly 32% occurring once and the leading ten covering less than 40%. Input material: blood. The receptor set was obtained from a woman aged 40-49 years with Graves' hyperthyroidism.

The chain is built from TRBV10-3 and TRBJ2-2; D assignment may be TRBD1 or TRBD2 (5 bases each). CDR3 size: 14 residues. V shed 4 bases and J shed 8 bases, with 14 bases lying between them. Germline V lookup: CDR1 ENHRY, CDR2 SYGVKD. The CDR3 DNA follows: TGTGCCATCAGTGCGAGGACCGAGGGGGGGGAGCTGTTTTTT. Residues: CAISARTEGGELFF.

In regard to this clonotype: The missing conserved phenylalanine or tryptophan at the end of this CDR3 makes a read error likely. The chain uses TRBV4-3 and TRBJ2-7, with TRBD2 identical over 8 bases. The CDR3 consists of 18 residues. The germline gives CDR1 LGHNA, CDR2 YSLEER. V shed 0 bases, J shed 6 bases, and the junction held 16 bases outside the gene matches. The CDR3 spells CASSQDPIAGRPGSEQYL. The CDR3 DNA is TGCGCCAGCAGCCAAGATCCGATAGCGGGACGACCCGGCAGCGAGCAGTACCTC.

Remarks on this clonotype: A much larger clone differs by one base, so this may be a read error. The CDR3 bases are TGCGCCAGCACGGAACAGGGACCTGAGGCCCAGTACTTC. It translates to CASTEQGPEAQYF. The chain links TRBV5-1 to TRBJ2-5; D is perhaps TRBD1 (6 bases). CDR1 is SGHRS, CDR2 YFSETQ, per germline. V was clipped by 6 bases and J by 9 bases, with 18 bases between them. The CDR3 has 13 residues.

This clonotype occurred many times. The gene calls are TRBV7-9 and TRBJ1-2; TRBD1 aligns across 8 bases. Germline V lookup: CDR1 SEHNR, CDR2 FQNEAQ (reference sequence). The CDR3 contains 13 residues. V dropped 4 bases and J dropped 8; count of bases not matched to a gene: 6. In DNA form, the CDR3 reads TGTGCCAGCAGCTCCGGGACAGGAGAAGGCTACACCTTC. Its protein is CASSSGTGEGYTF.

Ten or more counts support this clonotype. The rearrangement links TRBV25-1 to TRBJ1-2; 9 nucleotides line up with TRBD1. V dropped 3 bases and J dropped 7; count of bases not matched to a gene: 12. There are 16 residues in the CDR3. CDR1 and CDR2 (germline): MGHDK, SYGVNS. The CDR3 sequence is CASSDPQQGAIAGYTF. CDR3 DNA sequence: TGTGCCAGCAGTGACCCTCAACAGGGGGCGATTGCTGGCTACACCTTC.

Ten or more counts support this clonotype. The genes are TRBV12-3 or TRBV12-4 and TRBJ2-7; D remains unclear. CDR3 size: 14 residues. The V gene lost 5 bases and the J gene lost 5 bases, with 16 bases spanning the gap. The CDR3 DNA reads as TGTGCCAGCAGTCCCCCAGCGACACTTGACGAGCAGTACTTC. This encodes CASSPPATLDEQYF.

This clonotype was picked up many times. This chain connects TRBV25-1 to TRBJ1-5; perhaps TRBD1 as D (6 bases). Trimming stripped 8 bases from V and 0 bases from J, with 20 bases between. Germline assignment: CDR1 MGHDK and CDR2 SYGVNS. The CDR3 contains 17 residues. CDR3 nucleotides: TGTGCCAGCGCCCCCAAGGACAGTCCCCTTAGCAATCAGCCCCAGCATTTT. It specifies CASAPKDSPLSNQPQHF.

This clonotype occurred many times. V usage is TRBV2 and J usage is TRBJ1-1; D perhaps matches TRBD1 (5 bases). Germline CDR1 SNHLY, CDR2 FYNNEI. CDR3 length: 15 amino acids. Trimming shortened V by 4 bases and J by 3 bases, and 15 bases separated the two germline ends. CDR3 protein: CASSVGGSQDTEAFF. In DNA form, the CDR3 reads TGTGCCAGCAGTGTGGGGGGGAGCCAGGACACTGAAGCTTTCTTT.

The V gene is TRBV12-3 or TRBV12-4, the J gene TRBJ1-5, with 7 bases matching TRBD1. The CDR3 extends over 13 amino acids. The trim removed 5 bases at V and 7 bases at J, leaving 5 bases unmatched. The CDR3 loop reads CASSPTGSQPQHF. CDR3 nucleotides: TGTGCCAGCAGTCCGACAGGGTCCCAGCCCCAGCATTTT.

This chain connects TRBV29-1 to TRBJ1-1; the D is unclear. This CDR3 region has 11 residues. The V end was cut by 7 bases, the J end by 8 bases, with 14 bases between. Germline V gene lookup returns CDR1 SQVTM and CDR2 ANQGSEA. The CDR3 bases are TGCAGCGCTAGCCTCCCGGGAGAAGCTTTCTTT. Its protein product is CSASLPGEAFF.

This clonotype was seen many times. This sequence joins TRBV7-3 and TRBJ2-5; D may be TRBD2 (5 bases). There are 14 residues in the CDR3. Looked up from germline, CDR1 is SGHTA and CDR2 is FQGTGA. Trimming cost V 1 base and J 2 bases, with 8 bases left between them. The CDR3 region has the DNA TGTGCCAGCAGCTTAAAGCCGGGGCAAGAGACCCAGTACTTC. Its protein is CASSLKPGQETQYF.

This clonotype was counted at least ten times. The chain carries TRBV7-2 and TRBJ1-3; possibly TRBD1 for D (5 bases). The CDR3 is 15 amino acids. Germline CDR1 SGHTA, CDR2 FQGNSA. The V and J ends lost 4 bases and 3 bases respectively, with 13 bases between them. The CDR3 nucleotides read TGTGCCAGCAGCTCGAGTCAGGGATTTGGAAACACCATATATTTT. Protein: CASSSSQGFGNTIYF.

The chain couples TRBV2 to TRBJ1-1; D possibly corresponds to TRBD1 (6 bases). This CDR3 has 14 amino acids. Trimming took 7 bases from V and 4 from J, leaving 16 bases between them. The V gene's germline CDR1 is SNHLY and CDR2 FYNNEI. The CDR3 here is CASNLRRGRTEAFF. CDR3 in DNA: TGTGCCAGCAACTTACGGCGGGGGCGCACTGAAGCTTTCTTT.

The gene calls are TRBV4-2 and TRBJ2-7; 7 bases are shared with TRBD1. Germline V gene sequence: CDR1 LGHNA, CDR2 YNFKEQ. This CDR3 spans 14 amino acids. Trimming at V came to 0 bases and at J to 4 bases, leaving 3 bases not matched to a gene. CDR3 sequence reads: CASSQDPGGYEQYF. The CDR3, as DNA: TGTGCCAGCAGCCAAGATCCAGGGGGATACGAGCAGTACTTC.

Of note for this clonotype: The CDR3 does not close with the conserved phenylalanine or tryptophan, likely indicating a read error. V is TRBV12-3 or TRBV12-4 and J is TRBJ1-1; D call uncertain. Trimming pared 3 bases from V and 0 bases from J, leaving 17 bases between. The CDR3 is 17 amino acids. The CDR3 nucleotides read TGTGCCAGCAGTTTCAGACAAAAGGTCTTCCTGAACACTGAAGCTTTCCTT. Translated, it gives CASSFRQKVFLNTEAFL.

About this clonotype: One junction end does not reproduce the germline sequence, and a read error may be involved. The J gene is TRBJ1-5, the V gene TRBV5-1; 11 positions agree with TRBD1. CDR3 length: 17 residues. Germline V gene lookup returns CDR1 SGHRS and CDR2 YFSETQ. CDR3 residues: CASSYWRDRGNNQPQHF. CDR3 sequence (DNA): TGTGCCAGCAGCTACTGGCGGGACAGGGGGAACAATCAGCCCCAGCATTTT.

In this sample, this clonotype turned up many times. The chain couples TRBV2 to TRBJ1-5, with TRBD1 identical over 9 bases. The CDR3 loop spans 14 amino acids. Trimming at V came to 7 bases and at J to 10 bases, leaving 11 bases not matched to a gene. CDR1 SNHLY and CDR2 FYNNEI come from the germline V gene. CDR3 sequence: CASKTGGLISPQHF. The CDR3 DNA follows: TGTGCCAGCAAGACAGGGGGATTAATCAGCCCCCAGCATTTT.

The rearrangement links TRBV28 to TRBJ1-3; D might be TRBD1 (5 bases). Per germline, CDR1 MDHEN and CDR2 SYDVKM. This CDR3 spans 15 amino acids. Trimming pared 4 bases from V and 0 bases from J, leaving 10 bases between. CDR3 sequence reads: CASSSPQGSGNTIYF. The DNA of the CDR3 is TGTGCCAGCAGTTCACCGCAGGGCTCTGGAAACACCATATATTTT.

The chain is built from TRBV6-5 and TRBJ2-7, with D maybe TRBD2 (6 bases). Germline assignment: CDR1 MNHEY and CDR2 SVGAGI. V lost 4 bases and J lost 5, with 18 bases in between. The CDR3 loop spans 15 amino acids. The CDR3 region is CASSSPRLGGHEQYF. The CDR3 DNA reads as TGTGCCAGCAGTTCACCTCGACTAGGCGGCCACGAGCAGTACTTC.

As to this clonotype: Without the conserved terminal phenylalanine or tryptophan, this CDR3 likely stems from a read error. The V and J genes are TRBV5-6 and TRBJ1-1, with D uncertain. V lost 1 base, J lost 1 base, and 5 bases lay in between. Germline lookup yields CDR1 SGHDT and CDR2 YYEEEE. This CDR3 is 13 amino acids long. The chain's CDR3 is CASSLLWNTEAFL. As DNA, the CDR3 is TGTGCCAGCAGCTTGCTGTGGAACACTGAAGCTTTCCTT.

To note about this clonotype: A read error is likely, as this CDR3 ends without the conserved phenylalanine or tryptophan. V usage is TRBV10-3 and J usage is TRBJ1-2, with D unclear. The CDR3 consists of 14 residues. Germline CDR1 is ENHRY and CDR2 is SYGVKD. Deletions cut 5 bases from V and 2 bases from J, with 12 bases between. The CDR3 nucleotides read TGTGCCATCAGTTACTCCCTCGGAAACTATGGCTACACCCTC. Its translation: CAISYSLGNYGYTL.

This chain joins TRBV29-1 and TRBJ1-2; unclear D gene. The ends were cut back, 4 bases at V and 4 bases at J, with 19 bases in the middle. CDR3 length: 15 amino acids. Germline assignment: CDR1 SQVTM and CDR2 ANQGSEA. CDR3 DNA sequence: TGCAGCGTTGGAGGCTGGGTTGGGAGCCGCTATGGCTACACCTTC. Its protein is CSVGGWVGSRYGYTF.

This clonotype was counted at least ten times. The chain employs TRBV3-1 and TRBJ1-6; no definite D call. V was trimmed by 4 bases and J by 8 bases, leaving 9 bases between them. From germline, CDR1 is LGHDT and CDR2 YNNKEL (reference sequence). This CDR3 region has 13 residues. The CDR3 reads CASSPRFDSPLHF. CDR3 bases: TGTGCCAGCAGCCCACGTTTCGATTCACCCCTCCACTTT. Filled out from reference TRBV3-1 and TRBJ1-6, the complete variable domain reads DTAVSQTPKYLVTQMGNDKSIKCEQNLGHDTMYWYKQDSKKFLKIMFSYNNKELIINETVPNRFSPKSPDKAHLNLHINSLELGDSAVYFCASSPRFDSPLHFGNGTRLTVT.

The chain couples TRBV15 to TRBJ1-2, with 9 nucleotides matching TRBD1. The CDR3 covers 14 residues. The germline V gene has CDR1 LNHNV and CDR2 YYDKDF (reference sequence). Trimming took 3 bases from V and 7 from J; bases not matched to a gene: 6. The CDR3 protein is CATSSPWTGVGYTF. Written as DNA, the CDR3 is TGTGCCACCAGCAGCCCCTGGACAGGGGTTGGCTACACCTTC.

This clonotype was recorded at least ten times. The CDR3 loop is CASSVGLAGEETQYF. CDR3 nucleotide sequence: TGTGCCAGCAGCGTAGGGCTAGCGGGAGAAGAGACCCAGTACTTC. The chain links TRBV9 to TRBJ2-5, with TRBD2 matching over 10 bases. Trimming at V came to 0 bases and at J to 3 bases, leaving 2 bases not matched to a gene. The CDR3 consists of 15 residues. Germline V gene lookup returns CDR1 SGDLS and CDR2 YYNGEE.

This clonotype appeared many times. The chain uses TRBV20-1 and TRBJ2-6; possible D gene TRBD1, 5 bases. The CDR3 extends over 14 amino acids. Per the germline V gene, CDR1 is DFQATT and CDR2 is SNEGSKA (reference sequence). The ends were cut back, 6 bases at V and 0 bases at J, with 9 bases in the middle. The CDR3 loop reads CSAQDNSGANVLTF. CDR3 coding DNA: TGCAGTGCGCAGGACAACTCTGGGGCCAACGTCCTGACTTTC.

This clonotype was seen at least ten times. V and J are TRBV19 and TRBJ1-5; no reliable D call. Trimming took 7 bases from V and 3 from J, leaving 16 bases between them. This CDR3 has 15 amino acids. CDR1 and CDR2 (germline): LNHDA, SQIVND (reference sequence). The CDR3 sequence is CASTLRGNLNQPQHF. CDR3 nucleotides: TGTGCCAGTACCCTGCGGGGTAACCTCAATCAGCCCCAGCATTTT.

The V and J genes are TRBV5-1 and TRBJ1-1; no clear D gene. Trimming removed 5 bases at V and 1 base at J, with 6 bases between. The CDR3 is made up of 12 amino acids. CDR1 is SGHRS, CDR2 YFSETQ, per germline. CDR3 loop: CASRSSNTEAFF. DNA for the CDR3: TGCGCCAGCAGGAGTTCGAACACTGAAGCTTTCTTT.

The chain couples TRBV7-9 to TRBJ2-7, with 10 bases lining up with TRBD1. V lost 10 bases to trimming and J lost 0 bases; unmatched junction nucleotides: 6. The CDR3 length is 14 residues. Germline assignment: CDR1 SEHNR and CDR2 FQNEAQ (reference sequence). CDR3 sequence reads: CATEGQGSSYEQYF. The CDR3 DNA follows: TGTGCCACCGAGGGACAGGGGAGCTCCTACGAGCAGTACTTC. Looking up the rest from reference TRBV7-9 and TRBJ2-7 gives the full variable domain: DTGVSQNPRHKITKRGQNVTFRCDPISEHNRLYWYRQTLGQGPEFLTYFQNEAQLEKSRLLSDRFSAERPKGSFSTLEIQRTEQGDSAMYLCATEGQGSSYEQYFGPGTRLTVT.